This passage covers 9 T cell receptor beta chains from one sample sequenced in a study of T cells in tuberculosis. Using immunoSEQ multiplex PCR, the repertoire was profiled, and TCRdb retains in-frame clones only, with some absent. Altogether around 45,000 clones are present, roughly 94% being singletons, with the ten largest covering under 2%. Sequencing used PBMCs. The receptors were sampled from a donor between 5 and 29 years old with latent tuberculosis or without tuberculosis infection. Some clones in this sample may be carry-over from other donors' samples.

The rearrangement links TRBV30 to TRBJ2-3; tentatively, D is TRBD2 (6 bases). Germline V gene data show CDR1 as GTSNPN and CDR2 as SVGIG (reference sequence). Trimming shortened V by 3 bases and J by 1 base, and 20 bases separated the two germline ends. This CDR3 has 17 amino acids. CDR3 residues: CAWSPGSGGPGTDTQYF. CDR3 DNA sequence: TGTGCCTGGAGCCCGGGCAGCGGAGGGCCTGGCACAGATACGCAGTATTTT.

The chain uses TRBV4-1 and TRBJ1-1; possibly TRBD1 for D (5 bases). Per germline, CDR1 MGHRA and CDR2 YSYEKL. The length of the CDR3 is 14 residues. The ends were cut back, 4 bases at V and 1 base at J, with 10 bases in the middle. The CDR3 is CASSLRQTNTEAFF. DNA of the CDR3: TGCGCCAGCAGCCTCCGACAGACGAACACTGAAGCTTTCTTT.

This chain joins TRBV4-2 and TRBJ1-1, with TRBD1 as a possible D gene (6 bases). Trimming took 0 bases from V and 0 from J, leaving 11 bases between them. Germline V gene lookup returns CDR1 LGHNA and CDR2 YNFKEQ. The CDR3 extends over 16 amino acids. The CDR3 nucleotides read TGTGCCAGCAGCCAAGATAAGGACAGAATGAACACTGAAGCTTTCTTT. This gives the protein CASSQDKDRMNTEAFF.

Here the CDR3 reads CASSSATALGNTIYF. CDR3 bases: TGCGCCAGCAGCTCCGCGACAGCGCTGGGAAACACCATATATTTT. The V call is TRBV5-1, the J call TRBJ1-3, with a tentative D call TRBD1 (5 bases). Germline-derived CDR1 and CDR2 are SGHRS and YFSETQ. This CDR3 contains 15 residues. The V and J ends lost 3 bases and 4 bases respectively, with 14 bases between them.

The J gene is TRBJ2-1, the V gene TRBV5-1; the match to TRBD2 covers 11 bases. With V trimmed by 3 bases and J by 5 bases, 4 bases remained unmatched. Per the germline V gene, CDR1 is SGHRS and CDR2 is YFSETQ. This CDR3 comprises 15 residues. The CDR3 loop is CASSWGLADDNEQFF. CDR3 bases: TGCGCCAGCAGCTGGGGACTAGCGGACGACAATGAGCAGTTCTTC.

DNA for the CDR3: TGTGCCAGCAGCTTTGGGACACTTCTAGCCAAAAACATTCAGTACTTC. This codes for CASSFGTLLAKNIQYF. The gene calls are TRBV7-9 and TRBJ2-4, with D perhaps matching TRBD1 (6 bases). This CDR3 is 16 amino acids long. Trimming left V 3 bases short and J 0 bases short, with 12 bases between. Germline V gene lookup returns CDR1 SEHNR and CDR2 FQNEAQ (reference sequence). The entire variable domain, with the rest obtained from reference TRBV7-9 and TRBJ2-4, is as follows: DTGVSQNPRHKITKRGQNVTFRCDPISEHNRLYWYRQTLGQGPEFLTYFQNEAQLEKSRLLSDRFSAERPKGSFSTLEIQRTEQGDSAMYLCASSFGTLLAKNIQYFGAGTRLSVL.

The chain uses TRBV19 and TRBJ1-2; D call uncertain. The germline CDR1 and CDR2 sequences are LNHDA and SQIVND (reference sequence). The CDR3 has 12 residues. With 6 bases removed from V and 0 bases from J, the gap between germline ends came to 5 bases. The CDR3 region is CASSPTNYGYTF. CDR3 in DNA: TGTGCCAGTAGCCCTACTAACTATGGCTACACCTTC.

This sequence joins TRBV27 and TRBJ2-6; tentatively, D is TRBD2 (7 bases). Germline CDR1 and CDR2: MNHEY and SMNVEV (reference sequence). V was cut by 4 bases and J by 0 bases, with 16 bases left in between. CDR3 length equals 18 residues. In nucleotides, the CDR3 is TGTGCCAGCAGTTCTCACAGGGACTACAACTCTGGGGCCAACGTCCTGACTTTC. This codes for CASSSHRDYNSGANVLTF.

The V call is TRBV6-5, the J call TRBJ2-7; 8 bases agree with TRBD1. V lost 4 bases and J lost 2; bases outside the gene matches: 4. Germline-derived CDR1 and CDR2 are MNHEY and SVGAGI. The CDR3 covers 14 residues. Here the CDR3 reads CASSFYRGAYEQYF. CDR3 sequence (DNA): TGTGCCAGCAGTTTTTACAGGGGGGCCTACGAGCAGTACTTC.